This T cell receptor beta chain was recovered during a study of neoadjuvant anti-PD-1 for oral cavity cancer. Study-level information: Around day 43, patients without progression received a fourth nivolumab dose before surgery.

Overall study results and limits: Higher pretreatment Treg/Th17 ratios tracked higher pretreatment blood clonality.

Comment on this clone: Its specificity is not known.

TCRdb keeps only in-frame clones here, not all; method: immunoSEQ multiplex PCR. The repertoire holds 5,000 or so clones, roughly 56% seen once, with around 8% in the top ten. The CDR3 is 15 amino acids. Trimming pared 10 bases from V and 7 bases from J, leaving 22 bases between. The germline V gene encodes CDR1 SGHVS and CDR2 FQNEAQ. The V and J genes are TRBV7-8 and TRBJ1-4, with D possibly being TRBD1 (6 bases). The sample in question was tumor tissue, obtained before nivolumab (anti-PD-1) treatment. This TCR derives from a person between 40 and 79 years old with oral cavity squamous cell carcinoma. In nucleotides, the CDR3 is TGTGCCATCAAGGCGCTGACAGGCCATGCTGAAAAACTGTTTTTT. Translating it yields CAIKALTGHAEKLFF. Together with reference TRBV7-8 and TRBJ1-4, the CDR3 gives the full variable domain: GAGVSQSPRYKVAKRGQDVALRCDPISGHVSLFWYQQALGQGPEFLTYFQNEAQLDKSGLPSDRFFAERPEGSVSTLKIQRTQQEDSAVYLCAIKALTGHAEKLFFGSGTQLSVL.